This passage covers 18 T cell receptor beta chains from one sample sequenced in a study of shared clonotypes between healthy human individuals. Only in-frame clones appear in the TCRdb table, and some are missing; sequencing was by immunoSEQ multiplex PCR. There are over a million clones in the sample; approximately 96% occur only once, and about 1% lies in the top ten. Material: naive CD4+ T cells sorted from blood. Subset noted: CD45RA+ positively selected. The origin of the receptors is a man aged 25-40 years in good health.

This chain's CDR3 is CASSYSKGALHNEQFF. Written as DNA, the CDR3 is TGTGCCAGCAGTTACTCGAAAGGGGCATTGCACAATGAGCAGTTCTTC. This rearrangement joins TRBV6-5 to TRBJ2-1, with D possibly being TRBD1 (5 bases). CDR3 size: 16 residues. Germline assignment: CDR1 MNHEY and CDR2 SVGAGI. Trimming removed 0 bases at V and 5 bases at J, with 14 bases between.

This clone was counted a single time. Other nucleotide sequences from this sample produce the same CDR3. The DNA of the CDR3 is TGTGCCAGCTCACCACCAGAAGGGGCGGTCTACAATGAGCAGTTCTTC. Its translation is CASSPPEGAVYNEQFF. The chain recombines TRBV18 with TRBJ2-1, with D possibly being TRBD1 (5 bases). Germline CDR1 KGHSH, CDR2 LQKENI. CDR3 length equals 16 residues. V dropped 0 bases and J dropped 3 bases, with 12 bases sitting between them.

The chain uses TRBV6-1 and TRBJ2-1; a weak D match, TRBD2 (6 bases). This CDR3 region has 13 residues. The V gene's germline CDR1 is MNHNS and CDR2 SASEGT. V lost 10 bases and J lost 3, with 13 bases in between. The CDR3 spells CAISGGIYNEQFF. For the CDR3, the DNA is TGTGCCATCTCCGGCGGGATCTACAATGAGCAGTTCTTC.

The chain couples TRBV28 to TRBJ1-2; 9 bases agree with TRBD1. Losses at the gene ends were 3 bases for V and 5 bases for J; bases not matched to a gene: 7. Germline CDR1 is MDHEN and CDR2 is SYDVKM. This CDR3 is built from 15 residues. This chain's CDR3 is CASSFGDRAYYGYTF. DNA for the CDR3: TGTGCCAGCAGTTTTGGGGACAGGGCATATTATGGCTACACCTTC.

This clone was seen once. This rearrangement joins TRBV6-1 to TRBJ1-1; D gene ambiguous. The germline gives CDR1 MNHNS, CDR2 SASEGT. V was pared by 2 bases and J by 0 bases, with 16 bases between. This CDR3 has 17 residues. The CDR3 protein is CASSELRGSKLNTEAFF. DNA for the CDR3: TGTGCCAGCAGTGAATTGAGAGGATCTAAATTGAACACTGAAGCTTTCTTT.

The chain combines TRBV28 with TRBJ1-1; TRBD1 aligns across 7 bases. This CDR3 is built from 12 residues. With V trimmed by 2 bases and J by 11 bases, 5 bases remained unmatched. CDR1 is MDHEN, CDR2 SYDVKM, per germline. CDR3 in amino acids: CASSLPTGAAFF. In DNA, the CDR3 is TGTGCCAGCAGTTTACCCACAGGGGCTGCTTTCTTT.

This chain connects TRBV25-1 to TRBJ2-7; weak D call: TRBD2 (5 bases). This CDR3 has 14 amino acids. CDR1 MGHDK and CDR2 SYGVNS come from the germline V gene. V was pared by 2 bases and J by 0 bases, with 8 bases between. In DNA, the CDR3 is TGTGCCAGCAGTGAAAGCCGGGACTCCTACGAGCAGTACTTC. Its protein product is CASSESRDSYEQYF.

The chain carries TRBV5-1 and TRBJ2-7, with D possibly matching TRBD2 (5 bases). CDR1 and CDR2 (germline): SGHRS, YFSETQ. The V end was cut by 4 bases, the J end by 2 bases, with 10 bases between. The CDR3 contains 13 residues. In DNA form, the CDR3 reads TGCGCCAGCAGCACGGACTGGGCCTACGAGCAGTACTTC. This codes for CASSTDWAYEQYF.

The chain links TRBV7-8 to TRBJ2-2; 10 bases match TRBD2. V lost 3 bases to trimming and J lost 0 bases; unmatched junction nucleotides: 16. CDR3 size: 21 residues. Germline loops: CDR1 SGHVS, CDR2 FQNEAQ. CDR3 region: CASSFSTLPTSGQTNTGELFF. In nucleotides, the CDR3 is TGTGCCAGCAGCTTCAGTACGCTACCGACTAGCGGGCAAACGAACACCGGGGAGCTGTTTTTT.

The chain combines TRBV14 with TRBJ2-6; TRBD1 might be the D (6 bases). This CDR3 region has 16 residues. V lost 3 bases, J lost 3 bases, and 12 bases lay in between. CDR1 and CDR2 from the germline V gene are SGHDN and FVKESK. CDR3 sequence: CASSQRGKNGANVLTF. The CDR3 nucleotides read TGTGCCAGCAGCCAGAGGGGGAAGAATGGGGCCAACGTCCTGACTTTC.

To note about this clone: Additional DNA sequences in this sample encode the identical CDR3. The CDR3 bases are TGTGCCAGCAGGGGATCTGGGGCCAACGTCCTGACTTTC. Translated: CASRGSGANVLTF. The chain carries TRBV27 and TRBJ2-6, with D unresolved. CDR1 is MNHEY, CDR2 SMNVEV, per germline (reference sequence). V was trimmed by 6 bases and J by 1 base, leaving 4 bases between them. The CDR3 extends over 13 amino acids. The entire variable domain, with the rest obtained from reference TRBV27 and TRBJ2-6, is as follows: EAQVTQNPRYLITVTGKKLTVTCSQNMNHEYMSWYRQDPGLGLRQIYYSMNVEVTDKGDVPEGYKVSRKEKRNFPLILESPSPNQTSLYFCASRGSGANVLTFGAGSRLTVL.

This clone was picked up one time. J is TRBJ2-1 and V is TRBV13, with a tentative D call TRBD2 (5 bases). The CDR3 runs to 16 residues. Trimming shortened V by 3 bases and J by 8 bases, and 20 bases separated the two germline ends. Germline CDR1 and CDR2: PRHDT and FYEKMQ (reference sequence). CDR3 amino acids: CASSFHQEGGLDEQFF. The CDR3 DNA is TGTGCCAGCAGCTTCCACCAAGAGGGCGGTCTGGATGAGCAGTTCTTC.

CDR3: CASSESRDNEQFF. The CDR3, as DNA: TGTGCCAGCAGCGAGTCTAGGGACAATGAGCAGTTCTTC. V gene TRBV11-2 combines with J gene TRBJ2-1, with D unresolved. The germline V gene encodes CDR1 SGHAT and CDR2 FQNNGV. Trimming cost V 5 bases and J 5 bases, with 10 bases left between them. The length of the CDR3 is 13 residues.

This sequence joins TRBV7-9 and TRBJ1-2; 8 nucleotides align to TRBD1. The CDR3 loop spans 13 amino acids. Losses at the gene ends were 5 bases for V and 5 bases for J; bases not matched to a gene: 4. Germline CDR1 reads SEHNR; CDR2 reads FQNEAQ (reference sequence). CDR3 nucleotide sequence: TGTGCCAGCAGCCAAGACAGGGGATATGGCTACACCTTC. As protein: CASSQDRGYGYTF.

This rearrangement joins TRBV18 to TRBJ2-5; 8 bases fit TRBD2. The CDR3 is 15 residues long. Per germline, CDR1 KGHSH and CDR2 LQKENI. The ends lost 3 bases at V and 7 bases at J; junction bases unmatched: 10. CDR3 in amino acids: CASSPGTSLTRTQYF. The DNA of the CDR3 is TGTGCCAGCTCACCTGGGACTAGTCTTACTAGGACCCAGTACTTC.

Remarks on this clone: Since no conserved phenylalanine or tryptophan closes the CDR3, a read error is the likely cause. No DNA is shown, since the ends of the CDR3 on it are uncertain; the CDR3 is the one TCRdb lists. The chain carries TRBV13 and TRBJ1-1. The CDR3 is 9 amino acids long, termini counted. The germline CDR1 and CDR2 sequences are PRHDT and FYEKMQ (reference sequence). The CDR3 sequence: CASNGRGRL.

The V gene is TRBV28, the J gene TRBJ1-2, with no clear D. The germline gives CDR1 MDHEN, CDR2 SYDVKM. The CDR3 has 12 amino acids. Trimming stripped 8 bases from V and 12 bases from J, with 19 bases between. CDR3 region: CASGAYRAANTF. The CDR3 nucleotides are TGTGCCAGCGGAGCATACCGGGCTGCAAACACCTTC.

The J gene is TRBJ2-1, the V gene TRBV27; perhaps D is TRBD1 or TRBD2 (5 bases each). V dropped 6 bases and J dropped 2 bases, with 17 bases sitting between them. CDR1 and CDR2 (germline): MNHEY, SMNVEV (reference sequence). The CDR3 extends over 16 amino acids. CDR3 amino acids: CASRGMNGTPYNEQFF. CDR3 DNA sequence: TGTGCCAGCAGGGGAATGAACGGGACCCCCTACAATGAGCAGTTCTTC.